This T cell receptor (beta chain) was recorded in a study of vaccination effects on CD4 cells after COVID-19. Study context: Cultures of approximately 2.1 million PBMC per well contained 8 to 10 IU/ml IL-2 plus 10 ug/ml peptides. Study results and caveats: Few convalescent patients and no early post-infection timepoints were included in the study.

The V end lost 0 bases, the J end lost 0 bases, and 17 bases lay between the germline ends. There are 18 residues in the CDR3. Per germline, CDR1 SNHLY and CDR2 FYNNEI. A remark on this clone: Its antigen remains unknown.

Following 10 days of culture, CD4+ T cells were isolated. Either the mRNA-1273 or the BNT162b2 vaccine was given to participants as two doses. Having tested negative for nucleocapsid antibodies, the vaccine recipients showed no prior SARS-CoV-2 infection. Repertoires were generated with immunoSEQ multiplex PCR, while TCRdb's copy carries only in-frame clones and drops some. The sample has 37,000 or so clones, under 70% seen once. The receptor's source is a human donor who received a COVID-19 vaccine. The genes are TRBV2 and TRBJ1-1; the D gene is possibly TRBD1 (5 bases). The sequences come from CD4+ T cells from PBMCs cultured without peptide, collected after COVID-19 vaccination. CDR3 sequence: CASSEARPTRGMNTEAFF. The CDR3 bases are TGTGCCAGCAGTGAAGCCCGCCCAACGAGGGGCATGAACACTGAAGCTTTCTTT.